The source of this TCR beta chain is a study of blood T cell repertoires in COVID-19. Across the study: Sites in the United States, Italy and Spain provided acute and convalescent COVID-19 samples. PBMCs, B-cell-depleted T cells, or T cells were the source of the cDNA or gDNA that made up the material.

Per the study methods: Reference gene primer amplification in the assay estimated nucleated cell counts. Sequenced by immunoSEQ multiplex PCR; TCRdb stores in-frame clones only, minus some. V and J calls and clone size come straight from that table; D and trimming were deduced from the DNA. The repertoire has 150,000 or so clones, around 81% of them found once; the top ten carry under 5%. The sequence was obtained from a woman aged 55-75 years with acute or convalescent COVID-19. Sequencing input: peripheral blood.

The CDR3: CASSFSAGGSEQFF. The CDR3 DNA reads TGCGCCAGCAGCTTCAGTGCGGGAGGGTCTGAGCAGTTCTTC. This chain connects TRBV5-1 to TRBJ2-1; 9 bases line up with TRBD2. The CDR3 loop spans 14 amino acids. After removal of 2 bases from V and 9 bases from J, the junction contained 6 bases not matched to a gene. In germline, CDR1 is SGHRS, CDR2 YFSETQ.